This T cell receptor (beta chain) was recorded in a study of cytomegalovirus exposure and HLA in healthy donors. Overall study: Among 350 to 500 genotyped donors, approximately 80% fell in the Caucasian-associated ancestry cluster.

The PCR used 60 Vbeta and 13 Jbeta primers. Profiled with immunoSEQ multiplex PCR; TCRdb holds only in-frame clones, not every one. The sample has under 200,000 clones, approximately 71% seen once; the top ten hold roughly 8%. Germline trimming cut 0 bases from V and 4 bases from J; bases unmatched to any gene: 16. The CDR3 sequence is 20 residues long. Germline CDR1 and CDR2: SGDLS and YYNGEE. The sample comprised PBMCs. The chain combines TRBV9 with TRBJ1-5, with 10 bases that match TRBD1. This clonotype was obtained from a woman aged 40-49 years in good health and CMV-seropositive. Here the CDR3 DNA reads TGTGCCAGCAGCGTAGTAGTTGGGGTGGGGGACAGGGGCTGTAATCAGCCCCAGCATTTT. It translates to CASSVVVGVGDRGCNQPQHF. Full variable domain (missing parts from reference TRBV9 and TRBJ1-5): DSGVTQTPKHLITATGQRVTLRCSPRSGDLSVYWYQQSLDQGLQFLIQYYNGEERAKGNILERFSAQQFPDLHSELNLSSLELGDSALYFCASSVVVGVGDRGCNQPQHFGDGTRLSIL.